The present T cell receptor (beta chain) was sequenced within a study of cytomegalovirus exposure and HLA in healthy donors. Findings and caveats of the study: Later examination showed HLA-associated TCR beta chains had greater clonal expansion than equally common others. Among TCR beta chains, those listed as cytomegalovirus-associated numbered some 160. It was reported that the classifier diagnosed cytomegalovirus status with high specificity and sensitivity in both the original and validation cohorts.

PCR primers comprised 60 Vbeta and 13 Jbeta primers. Assay: immunoSEQ multiplex PCR; the TCRdb copy retains only in-frame clones and omits some. Of over 150,000 clones in the sample, roughly four fifths are singletons; the top ten hold 4.8%. Germline CDR1 SGDLS, CDR2 YYNGEE. With V trimmed by 2 bases and J by 2 bases, 2 bases remained unmatched. The CDR3 is made up of 14 amino acids. Notes on this clone: No antigen is known for it.

The sequenced sample consisted of PBMCs. This TCR came from a girl under 18 in good health and CMV-seropositive. This chain uses TRBV9 with TRBJ2-3, with 7 positions matching TRBD2. CDR3 DNA sequence: TGTGCCAGCAGCGTTGGGACTAACACAGATACGCAGTATTTT. As protein: CASSVGTNTDTQYF.